This entry lists 25 T cell receptor beta chains sequenced from one sample in a study of shared clonotypes between healthy human individuals. Assay: immunoSEQ multiplex PCR; the TCRdb copy retains only in-frame clones and omits some. The sample lists some 1.5 million clones, roughly 96% seen once, with 1.2% in the top ten. Specimen: naive CD4+ T cells sorted from blood. Subset here: CD45RA+ positively selected. The receptor source for this set is a man under 40 in good health.

The genes are TRBV30 and TRBJ1-4; D uncertain. The CDR3 is 14 residues long. The V gene's germline CDR1 is GTSNPN and CDR2 SVGIG (reference sequence). The V end was cut by 0 bases, the J end by 6 bases, with 11 bases between. The DNA of the CDR3 is TGTGCCTGGAGTGTAACTGTTGGTTATGAAAAACTGTTTTTT. It is translated as CAWSVTVGYEKLFF.

The chain has TRBV6-5 and TRBJ2-7; 14 bases line up with TRBD2. CDR3 length: 14 residues. The V gene's germline CDR1 is MNHEY and CDR2 SVGAGI. The V and J ends lost 7 bases and 6 bases, in that order; junction bases with no gene match: 5. CDR3 sequence (DNA): TGTGCCAGCAATTCCGGGACTAGCGGGAGCGAGCAGTACTTC. It encodes CASNSGTSGSEQYF.

The CDR3 DNA reads as TGTGCCAGTAGTATTTGGGGGACCGCCAGCTCTGGAAACACCATATATTTT. Protein product: CASSIWGTASSGNTIYF. This sequence joins TRBV19 and TRBJ1-3; possibly TRBD1 for D (5 bases). Looked up from germline, CDR1 is LNHDA and CDR2 is SQIVND (reference sequence). The CDR3 contains 17 residues. Trimming took 3 bases from V and 0 from J, leaving 15 bases between them.

The chain couples TRBV10-3 to TRBJ2-7, with D uncertain. Between the trimmed V and J ends, which lost 6 bases and 2 bases, there was a span of 8 bases. The germline gives CDR1 ENHRY, CDR2 SYGVKD. The CDR3 is made up of 12 amino acids. CDR3 region: CAIRAGPYEQYF. The CDR3 DNA is TGTGCCATCAGGGCCGGACCCTACGAGCAGTACTTC.

The chain recombines TRBV11-2 with TRBJ2-2, with 10 bases identical to TRBD1. Trimming cost V 0 bases and J 8 bases; bases outside gene matches: 3. The CDR3 covers 15 residues. Germline V gene lookup returns CDR1 SGHAT and CDR2 FQNNGV. The CDR3 DNA reads TGTGCCAGCAGCTTAGAGGGACAGGGGAGAGGGGAGCTGTTTTTT. It translates to CASSLEGQGRGELFF.

The CDR3 nucleotides read TGTGCCAGCAGCCGGAGACAGGGCACCAACACTGAAGCTTTCTTT. Protein sequence: CASSRRQGTNTEAFF. The J gene is TRBJ1-1, the V gene TRBV11-2, with 7 nucleotides matching TRBD1. Germline values: CDR1 SGHAT, CDR2 FQNNGV. The V segment lost 5 bases and the J segment 2 bases; nucleotides outside the gene matches: 8. CDR3 length: 15 residues.

The chain combines TRBV6-1 with TRBJ1-4; no reliable D call. Germline CDR1 MNHNS, CDR2 SASEGT. Trimming pared 11 bases from V and 3 bases from J, leaving 13 bases between. This CDR3 is built from 13 residues. CDR3 bases: TGTGCCGGCTCCCTTTCGGCTAATGAAAAACTGTTTTTT. This encodes CAGSLSANEKLFF.

The chain combines TRBV13 with TRBJ2-1; TRBD2 matches 12 bases. The CDR3 totals 17 residues. CDR1 is PRHDT and CDR2 is FYEKMQ in the germline V gene (reference sequence). The J segment lost 4 bases and the V segment lost 1 base, leaving 5 bases of the junction unmatched. CDR3 residues: CASSLVGLAGRYNEQFF. The CDR3 DNA reads as TGTGCCAGCAGCTTAGTTGGACTAGCGGGAAGATACAATGAGCAGTTCTTC.

To note about this clone: This sample also contains other DNA sequences that code for the same CDR3. The V gene is TRBV5-1, the J gene TRBJ1-1; unclear D gene. Germline lookup yields CDR1 SGHRS and CDR2 YFSETQ. The CDR3 runs to 14 residues. V was pared by 0 bases and J by 0 bases, with 6 bases between. CDR3 in DNA: TGCGCCAGCAGCTTGGGTCCAATGAACACTGAAGCTTTCTTT. Its protein product is CASSLGPMNTEAFF.

The chain is built from TRBV25-1 and TRBJ2-1, with 8 bases lining up with TRBD2. V gave up 7 bases and J gave up 4 bases; unmatched junction bases: 3. The CDR3 is made up of 13 amino acids. CDR1 is MGHDK and CDR2 is SYGVNS in the germline V gene. In DNA form, the CDR3 reads TGTGCCAGCATAGCGGGAATATACAATGAGCAGTTCTTC. Translating it yields CASIAGIYNEQFF.

The CDR3 DNA is TGCGCCAGCAGCCGGGACTTTGCGTCCGAGCAGTACTTC. Protein sequence: CASSRDFASEQYF. The chain has TRBV10-1 and TRBJ2-7, with a tentative D call TRBD2 (6 bases). Germline CDR1 is WNHNN and CDR2 is SYGVQD (reference sequence). Deletions cut 6 bases from V and 6 bases from J, with 15 bases between. CDR3 length equals 13 residues.

The rearrangement uses TRBV27 and TRBJ1-2; TRBD1 matches at 10 bases. V gave up 6 bases and J gave up 3 bases; unmatched junction bases: 10. Germline V gene lookup returns CDR1 MNHEY and CDR2 SMNVEV (reference sequence). CDR3 length equals 16 residues. The CDR3 DNA is TGTGCCAGCAGCCATATACTGGGACAGGGGCACTATGGCTACACCTTC. Translation gives CASSHILGQGHYGYTF.

The chain links TRBV2 to TRBJ1-1; D not resolved. The ends were cut back, 7 bases at V and 7 bases at J, with 16 bases in the middle. The CDR3 runs to 13 residues. In germline, CDR1 is SNHLY, CDR2 FYNNEI. The CDR3, as DNA: TGTGCCAGCATGTCGAAGAGGGAGGGTGAAGCTTTCTTT. Translated, it gives CASMSKREGEAFF.

The chain recombines TRBV27 with TRBJ2-3; 9 nucleotides align to TRBD2. J gave up 4 bases and V 2 bases, and 13 bases lay outside the gene matches. The germline V gene encodes CDR1 MNHEY and CDR2 SMNVEV (reference sequence). The CDR3 runs 18 residues. CDR3 region: CASSLGGRVLWGPDTQYF. CDR3 nucleotides: TGTGCCAGCAGTTTAGGCGGGAGGGTTCTCTGGGGCCCAGATACGCAGTATTTT.

V and J are TRBV5-6 and TRBJ2-1, with D maybe TRBD1 (6 bases). The CDR3 extends over 13 amino acids. Looked up from germline, CDR1 is SGHDT and CDR2 is YYEEEE. V was shortened by 3 bases and J by 5 bases, with 9 bases between the two germline ends. The CDR3 coding sequence is TGTGCCAGCAGCTCCGGACAGCACAATGAGCAGTTCTTC. As protein: CASSSGQHNEQFF.

CDR3 sequence (DNA): TGTGCCAGCAGTGACGCGACTAGCGGTTGCATCCCTATTTCCTACGAGCAGTACTTC. Its translation is CASSDATSGCIPISYEQYF. The rearrangement links TRBV6-4 to TRBJ2-7; 9 bases align to TRBD2. CDR1 is MRHNA and CDR2 is SNTAGT in the germline V gene. The CDR3 sequence is 19 residues long. V trimming: 2 bases; J trimming: 1 base; junction bases outside the gene matches: 15.

The genes are TRBV11-2 and TRBJ2-1; no firm D call. Germline CDR1 and CDR2: SGHAT and FQNNGV. Deletions cut 1 base from V and 16 bases from J, with 14 bases between. The CDR3 consists of 12 residues. The CDR3 coding sequence is TGTGCCAGCAGCTTAGCAACGAGCATGACCTTCTTC. Its translation is CASSLATSMTFF.

This sequence joins TRBV9 and TRBJ2-7; tentatively, D is TRBD1 or TRBD2 (5 bases each). CDR1 and CDR2 (germline): SGDLS, YYNGEE. V lost 4 bases to trimming and J lost 0 bases, with 11 bases between them. This CDR3 is 14 amino acids long. DNA of the CDR3: TGTGCCAGCAGCAGGGACCCCTCCTCCTACGAGCAGTACTTC. Its protein is CASSRDPSSYEQYF.

The chain couples TRBV5-8 to TRBJ2-7; TRBD1 agrees at 7 bases. The CDR3 is 16 residues long. V lost 2 bases, J lost 2 bases, and 10 bases stayed unmatched. Germline CDR1 is SGHTS and CDR2 is YDEGEE. For the CDR3, the DNA is TGTGCCAGCAGCTTAGACAGGGCCCATATCCCCTACGAGCAGTACTTC. It specifies CASSLDRAHIPYEQYF.

The gene calls are TRBV28 and TRBJ2-1; 7 bases map to TRBD1. The length of the CDR3 is 16 residues. J lost 3 bases, V lost 6 bases, and 11 bases had no gene match. From germline, CDR1 is MDHEN and CDR2 SYDVKM. CDR3 sequence: CASRGQESQFYNEQFF. The DNA of the CDR3 is TGTGCCAGCAGAGGACAGGAGTCTCAGTTCTACAATGAGCAGTTCTTC.

CDR3 sequence (DNA): TGTGCCAGCAGCGCCCTGGGGGGGAACTATGGCTACACCTTC. It specifies CASSALGGNYGYTF. The chain couples TRBV7-9 to TRBJ1-2; D is possibly TRBD1 (5 bases). This CDR3 contains 14 residues. Germline values: CDR1 SEHNR, CDR2 FQNEAQ (reference sequence). V gave up 5 bases and J gave up 2 bases, with 12 bases separating them.

As for this clone: Other DNA sequences of this sample code for an identical CDR3. This rearrangement joins TRBV18 to TRBJ1-1, with 7 bases identical to TRBD1. Trimming cost V 3 bases and J 2 bases; bases outside gene matches: 3. CDR3 length equals 14 residues. Germline V gene data show CDR1 as KGHSH and CDR2 as LQKENI. CDR3 nucleotide sequence: TGTGCCAGCTCACCGACAGGGACCAACACTGAAGCTTTCTTT. The encoded protein is CASSPTGTNTEAFF. The full variable domain, rest sourced from reference TRBV18 and TRBJ1-1, is NAGVMQNPRHLVRRRGQEARLRCSPMKGHSHVYWYRQLPEEGLKFMVYLQKENIIDESGMPKERFSAEFPKEGPSILRIQQVVRGDSAAYFCASSPTGTNTEAFFGQGTRLTVV.

The sample holds one count of this clone. CDR3 nucleotides: TGTGCCAGTAGTCCAATTACAGGGCCCAATCAGCCCCAGCATTTT. As protein: CASSPITGPNQPQHF. The chain combines TRBV19 with TRBJ1-5, with a weak D call TRBD1 (6 bases). V was trimmed by 5 bases and J by 3 bases, leaving 14 bases between them. This CDR3 comprises 15 residues. The germline gives CDR1 LNHDA, CDR2 SQIVND (reference sequence).

This chain joins TRBV27 and TRBJ2-1; TRBD2 aligns across 8 bases. In germline, CDR1 is MNHEY, CDR2 SMNVEV (reference sequence). This CDR3 spans 14 amino acids. V was pared by 6 bases and J by 4 bases, with 5 bases of the junction left unmatched. Here the CDR3 reads CASRERESYNEQFF. The CDR3 DNA is TGTGCCAGCAGGGAGCGGGAGTCGTACAATGAGCAGTTCTTC.

The chain carries TRBV18 and TRBJ2-2, with D unclear. Germline V lookup: CDR1 KGHSH, CDR2 LQKENI. The length of the CDR3 is 14 residues. Trimming removed 4 bases from V and 5 bases from J, with 11 bases in between. CDR3 DNA: TGTGCCAGCTCACATCTGCGGTCGACCGGGGAGCTGTTTTTT. Residues: CASSHLRSTGELFF.